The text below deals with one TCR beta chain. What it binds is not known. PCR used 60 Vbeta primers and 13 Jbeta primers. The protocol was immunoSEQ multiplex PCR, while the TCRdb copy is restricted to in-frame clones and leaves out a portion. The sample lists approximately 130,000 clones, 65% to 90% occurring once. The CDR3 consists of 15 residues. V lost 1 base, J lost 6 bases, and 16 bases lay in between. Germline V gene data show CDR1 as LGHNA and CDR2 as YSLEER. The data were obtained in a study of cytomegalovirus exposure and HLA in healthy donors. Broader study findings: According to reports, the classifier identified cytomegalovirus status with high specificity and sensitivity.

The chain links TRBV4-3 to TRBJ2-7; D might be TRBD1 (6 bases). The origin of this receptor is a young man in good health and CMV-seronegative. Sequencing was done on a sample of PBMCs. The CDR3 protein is CASSQAFTGSGEQYF. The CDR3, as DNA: TGCGCCAGCAGCCAAGCTTTTACAGGGTCAGGCGAGCAGTACTTC.